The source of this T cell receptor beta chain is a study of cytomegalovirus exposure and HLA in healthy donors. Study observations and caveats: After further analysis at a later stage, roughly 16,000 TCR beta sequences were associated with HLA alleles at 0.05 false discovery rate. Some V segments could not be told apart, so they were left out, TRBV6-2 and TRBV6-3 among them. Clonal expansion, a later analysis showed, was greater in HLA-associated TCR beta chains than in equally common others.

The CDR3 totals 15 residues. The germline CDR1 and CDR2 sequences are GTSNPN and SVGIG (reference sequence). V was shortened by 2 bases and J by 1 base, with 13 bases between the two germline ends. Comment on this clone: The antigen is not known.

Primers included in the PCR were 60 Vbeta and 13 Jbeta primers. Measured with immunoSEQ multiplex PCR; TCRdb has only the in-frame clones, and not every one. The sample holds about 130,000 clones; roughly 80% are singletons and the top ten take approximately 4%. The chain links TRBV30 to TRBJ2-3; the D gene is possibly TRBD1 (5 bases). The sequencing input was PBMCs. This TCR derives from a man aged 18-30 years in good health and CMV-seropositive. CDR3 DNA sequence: TGTGCCTGGAGTCAGGGCATCGGAGGCACAGATACGCAGTATTTT. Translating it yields CAWSQGIGGTDTQYF.